These 25 T cell receptor beta chains originate from one sample sequenced in a study of cytomegalovirus exposure and HLA in healthy donors. This PCR relied on a set of 60 Vbeta primers and 13 Jbeta primers. Only in-frame clones appear in the TCRdb table, and some are missing; sequencing was by immunoSEQ multiplex PCR. The table has roughly 86,000 clones, 60% to 80% seen once; the top ten hold roughly 7.3%. Sequenced sample: PBMCs. These TCRs come from a man in his forties or fifties in good health and CMV-seropositive.

Here the CDR3 DNA reads TGCAGCGTTGCGAGGGATCCTACGGTCACTGAAGCTTTCTTT. Translated: CSVARDPTVTEAFF. The V gene is TRBV29-1, the J gene TRBJ1-1; D is undetermined. Germline V CDR1 and CDR2: SQVTM, ANQGSEA. Trimming pared 4 bases from V and 4 bases from J, leaving 16 bases between. The CDR3 is 14 amino acids.

This clone was seen a single time. The V and J genes are TRBV9 and TRBJ2-1; 8 bases are shared with TRBD1. The V gene's germline CDR1 is SGDLS and CDR2 YYNGEE. The CDR3 has 15 residues. The J segment lost 6 bases and the V segment lost 0 bases, leaving 5 bases of the junction unmatched. The CDR3 loop reads CASSVALQGANEQFF. CDR3 sequence (DNA): TGTGCCAGCAGCGTAGCCCTCCAGGGGGCCAATGAGCAGTTCTTC.

The chain uses TRBV16 and TRBJ1-5, with a possible D match to TRBD1 (5 bases). CDR1 is KGHSY and CDR2 is FQNENV in the germline V gene. V was clipped by 4 bases and J by 4 bases, with 8 bases between them. This CDR3 region has 13 residues. The DNA for the CDR3 is TGTGCCAGCAGCCCACAGGATAATCAGCCCCAGCATTTT. Translation: CASSPQDNQPQHF. Complete variable domain (other parts from reference TRBV16 and TRBJ1-5): GEEVAQTPKHLVRGEGQKAKLYCAPIKGHSYVFWYQQVLKNEFKFLISFQNENVFDETGMPKERFSAKCLPNSPCSLEIQATKLEDSAVYFCASSPQDNQPQHFGDGTRLSIL.

The chain combines TRBV7-2 with TRBJ1-1; possible D gene TRBD1, 5 bases. The V and J ends lost 3 bases and 1 base respectively, with 9 bases between them. This CDR3 spans 14 amino acids. Germline values: CDR1 SGHTA, CDR2 FQGNSA. CDR3 sequence (DNA): TGTGCCAGCAGCTTCGTTCAGGGGAACACTGAAGCTTTCTTT. Protein product: CASSFVQGNTEAFF.

The chain joins TRBV4-2 to TRBJ1-3, with 12 bases fitting TRBD1. CDR3 length equals 19 residues. Germline V gives CDR1 LGHNA, CDR2 YNFKEQ. V lost 0 bases, J lost 0 bases, and 6 bases stayed unmatched. The CDR3 DNA follows: TGTGCCAGCAGCCAAGACCCGGGACAGGGGGCCGTCTCTGGAAACACCATATATTTT. Translation: CASSQDPGQGAVSGNTIYF.

A remark on this clone: A junction boundary mismatches the germline segment, possibly from a read error. This chain connects TRBV7-7 to TRBJ2-2, with 10 positions matching TRBD1. The CDR3 sequence is 15 residues long. Germline V CDR1 and CDR2: SSHAT, FNYEAQ (reference sequence). The CDR3 loop is CASSLGQGKSGELFF. The CDR3 DNA reads TGTGCTAGCAGCTTGGGACAGGGGAAATCCGGGGAGCTGTTTTTT.

A few counts support this clone. The chain carries TRBV10-3 and TRBJ2-5; the match to TRBD2 covers 7 bases. CDR1 and CDR2 from the germline V gene are ENHRY and SYGVKD. The CDR3 is 14 residues long. The ends lost 0 bases at V and 9 bases at J; junction bases unmatched: 7. The CDR3 is CAISESLAATAQYF. The CDR3 nucleotides read TGTGCCATCAGTGAGTCGCTAGCGGCGACGGCCCAGTACTTC.

The chain combines TRBV7-6 with TRBJ1-3; D unclear. Trimming took off 5 bases at V and 4 bases at J, with 6 bases between the two ends. The CDR3 is made up of 12 amino acids. Germline lookup yields CDR1 SGHVS and CDR2 FNYEAQ. The CDR3 region is CASSGGGNTIYF. CDR3 DNA sequence: TGTGCCAGCAGCGGAGGGGGAAACACCATATATTTT.

The V call is TRBV4-3, the J call TRBJ2-1, with 11 bases that match TRBD2. Germline lookup yields CDR1 LGHNA and CDR2 YSLEER. The V gene end was trimmed by 0 bases and the J gene end by 4 bases; junction bases not matched to a gene: 2. This CDR3 region has 16 residues. The CDR3 is CASSQDGLAGYNEQFF. The CDR3 DNA is TGCGCCAGCAGCCAAGACGGACTAGCGGGTTACAATGAGCAGTTCTTC.

This clone appeared a single time. V gene TRBV11-1 combines with J gene TRBJ2-7, with 8 nucleotides matching TRBD1. Germline V CDR1 and CDR2: SGHAT, FQDESV (reference sequence). The CDR3 loop spans 13 amino acids. Unmatched junction bases numbered 1, after V lost 3 bases and J lost 3 bases. The CDR3 reads CASSLGQVYEQYF. CDR3 DNA: TGTGCCAGCAGCTTGGGACAGGTCTACGAGCAGTACTTC.

Only a few counts were recorded for this clone. The junction departs from the called germline gene at one end, perhaps through a read error. The chain recombines TRBV5-3 with TRBJ2-3; 9 nucleotides align to TRBD1. TRBV5-3 is designated an ORF whose function remains uncertain. The CDR3 runs to 11 residues. In DNA, the CDR3 is TGTGCCAGAAGCCCCGGACAGGGGACGGTTTTT. This sequence encodes CARSPGQGTVF.

A word on this clone: The junction departs from the called germline gene at one end, perhaps through a read error. The rearrangement links TRBV6-5 to TRBJ2-5; the D gene is possibly TRBD2 (5 bases). Looked up from germline, CDR1 is MNHEY and CDR2 is SVGAGI. The CDR3 is made up of 16 amino acids. The CDR3 here is CAGSYSFRGFQETQYF. The CDR3 DNA is TGTGCCGGCAGTTACTCCTTTAGAGGGTTTCAAGAGACCCAGTACTTC.

The V call is TRBV5-5, the J call TRBJ2-7; D remains ambiguous. This CDR3 is 13 amino acids long. V was trimmed by 0 bases and J by 3 bases, leaving 7 bases between them. Germline V CDR1 and CDR2: SGHKS, YYEKEE (reference sequence). CDR3 loop: CASSLAPGYEQYF. CDR3 in DNA: TGTGCCAGCAGCTTGGCCCCCGGCTACGAGCAGTACTTC.

The rearrangement uses TRBV4-2 and TRBJ2-3; TRBD1 might be the D (6 bases). The CDR3 has 14 amino acids. Germline values: CDR1 LGHNA, CDR2 YNFKEQ. V was trimmed by 4 bases and J by 4 bases, leaving 12 bases between them. The CDR3 nucleotides are TGTGCCAGCAGCCCCAACAGGGACCCAGATACGCAGTATTTT. Translation gives CASSPNRDPDTQYF.

The chain is built from TRBV30 and TRBJ2-5; TRBD2 might be the D (7 bases). Germline values: CDR1 GTSNPN, CDR2 SVGIG (reference sequence). Trimming left V 0 bases short and J 5 bases short, with 13 bases between. There are 14 residues in the CDR3. CDR3 in amino acids: CAWSVGGVGETQYF. DNA of the CDR3: TGTGCCTGGAGTGTAGGGGGGGTAGGGGAGACCCAGTACTTC.

V usage is TRBV27 and J usage is TRBJ2-3, with 7 bases identical to TRBD1. With V trimmed by 5 bases and J by 4 bases, 6 bases remained unmatched. This CDR3 spans 14 amino acids. The germline gives CDR1 MNHEY, CDR2 SMNVEV (reference sequence). In DNA, the CDR3 is TGTGCCAGCAGTCCCAGACAGGGAGCAGATACGCAGTATTTT. This codes for CASSPRQGADTQYF.

The chain recombines TRBV19 with TRBJ1-3; 9 nucleotides align to TRBD1. V shed 6 bases, J shed 3 bases, and the junction held 3 bases outside the gene matches. Germline loops: CDR1 LNHDA, CDR2 SQIVND (reference sequence). CDR3 length equals 14 residues. The chain's CDR3 is CASSRQGDGNTIYF. In DNA form, the CDR3 reads TGTGCCAGTAGCCGACAGGGGGATGGAAACACCATATATTTT.

This clone was seen a handful of times. The chain is built from TRBV7-2 and TRBJ2-7, with 10 bases that match TRBD1. The CDR3 runs 14 residues. Germline CDR1 is SGHTA and CDR2 is FQGNSA. Unmatched junction bases numbered 6, after V lost 6 bases and J lost 4 bases. DNA of the CDR3: TGTGCCAGCAGACCCGACAGGGGGCTTTACGAGCAGTACTTC. Its protein product is CASRPDRGLYEQYF.

In its sample, this clone was seen a few times. V usage is TRBV25-1 and J usage is TRBJ1-5; TRBD1 matches 9 bases. CDR1 and CDR2 (germline): MGHDK, SYGVNS. This CDR3 comprises 14 residues. Trimming at V came to 8 bases and at J to 3 bases, leaving 5 bases not matched to a gene. The CDR3 DNA is TGTGCCAGCGGCCGGACAGGGGCCAATCAGCCCCAGCATTTT. It is translated as CASGRTGANQPQHF.

The chain recombines TRBV28 with TRBJ1-1; TRBD1 is a possible D gene (6 bases). Germline-derived CDR1 and CDR2 are MDHEN and SYDVKM. Trimming removed 2 bases from V and 1 base from J, with 8 bases in between. The CDR3 is 14 residues long. The CDR3 here is CASSLKQGNTEAFF. The CDR3 region has the DNA TGTGCCAGCAGTTTAAAACAGGGGAACACTGAAGCTTTCTTT.

This clone has a handful of counts. The chain employs TRBV27 and TRBJ2-1; perhaps TRBD2 as D (7 bases). The CDR3 contains 12 residues. The germline V gene has CDR1 MNHEY and CDR2 SMNVEV (reference sequence). Trimming removed 8 bases at V and 6 bases at J, with 11 bases between. CDR3 in amino acids: CASQRGANEQFF. The CDR3, as DNA: TGTGCCAGCCAACGGGGGGCCAATGAGCAGTTCTTC.

The V gene is TRBV9, the J gene TRBJ1-3; maybe TRBD1 (6 bases). The germline CDR1 and CDR2 sequences are SGDLS and YYNGEE. CDR3 size: 15 residues. The ends were cut back, 2 bases at V and 3 bases at J, with 12 bases in the middle. CDR3 sequence (DNA): TGTGCCAGCAGCGTGTTCCAGGGGAATGGAAACACCATATATTTT. Its protein is CASSVFQGNGNTIYF. Variable domain in full (rest from reference TRBV9 and TRBJ1-3): DSGVTQTPKHLITATGQRVTLRCSPRSGDLSVYWYQQSLDQGLQFLIQYYNGEERAKGNILERFSAQQFPDLHSELNLSSLELGDSALYFCASSVFQGNGNTIYFGEGSWLTVV.

This chain joins TRBV5-1 and TRBJ2-5, with 8 bases fitting TRBD2. The J call may be wrong; the DNA end is better matched by TRBJ2-7. Germline V gene sequence: CDR1 SGHRS, CDR2 YFSETQ. This CDR3 has 17 residues. CDR3 DNA: TGCGCCAGCAGCGTGGATTTGCGGGGGGTTTCGACCTACGAGCAGTACTTC. As protein: CASSVDLRGVSTYEQYF.

In DNA form, the CDR3 reads TGTGCCAGCAGTGAAGGACAGGGGCTCTACGAGCAGTACTTC. It translates to CASSEGQGLYEQYF. The chain employs TRBV6-1 and TRBJ2-5; 8 bases align to TRBD1. The J call is in doubt because the DNA end fits TRBJ2-7 better. Germline values: CDR1 MNHNS, CDR2 SASEGT. This CDR3 is built from 14 residues.

The chain recombines TRBV14 with TRBJ1-5, with 9 positions matching TRBD1. CDR1 and CDR2 (germline): SGHDN, FVKESK. This CDR3 has 22 amino acids. V shed 1 base and J 4 bases; nucleotides not matched to a gene: 23. CDR3 region: CASSQVKNHPGQGRVGNQPQHF. The CDR3 nucleotides are TGTGCCAGCAGCCAAGTCAAAAATCATCCGGGACAGGGTAGGGTGGGGAATCAGCCCCAGCATTTT.